This note documents a single TCR beta chain sequence. Its target is not known. The sample comes from a study of shared clonotypes between healthy human individuals. Germline CDR1 reads SNHLY; CDR2 reads FYNNEI. The length of the CDR3 is 13 residues. The V and J ends lost 8 bases and 0 bases respectively, with 11 bases between them. Method: immunoSEQ multiplex PCR; TCRdb's copy keeps in-frame clones and lacks some. In the table there are 2 million to 2.5 million clones, around 95% of which are singletons. Into CD45RA+ naive and CD45RA-negative memory subsets, the CD4+ cells were split. Study-level findings and limits: Sampling was confined to blood; repertoires within tissues likely differ. Memory subsets had estimated richness that was generally smaller than that of naive subsets.

The receptor was derived from a man aged 18 to 35 in good health. The chain joins TRBV2 to TRBJ2-7, with D tentatively TRBD1 (6 bases). The sample consisted of naive CD4+ T cells sorted from blood. The subset was: CD45RA+ positively selected. The CDR3 region is CASSTGLSYEQYF. Written as DNA, the CDR3 is TGTGCCAGCTCGACAGGCCTCTCCTACGAGCAGTACTTC.